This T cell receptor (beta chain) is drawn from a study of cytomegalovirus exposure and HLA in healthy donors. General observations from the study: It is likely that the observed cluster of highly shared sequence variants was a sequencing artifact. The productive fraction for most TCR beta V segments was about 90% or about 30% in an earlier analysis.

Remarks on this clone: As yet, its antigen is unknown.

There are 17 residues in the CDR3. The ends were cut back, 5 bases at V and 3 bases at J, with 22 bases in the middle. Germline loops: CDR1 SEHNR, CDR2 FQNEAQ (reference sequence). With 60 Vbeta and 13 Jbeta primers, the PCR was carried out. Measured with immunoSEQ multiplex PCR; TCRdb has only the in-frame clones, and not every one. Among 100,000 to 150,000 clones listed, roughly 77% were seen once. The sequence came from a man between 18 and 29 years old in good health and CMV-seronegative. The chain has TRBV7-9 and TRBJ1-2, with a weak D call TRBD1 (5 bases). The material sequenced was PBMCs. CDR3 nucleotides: TGTGCCAGCAGCCCCTACCTCGGAATTGGGGGGGACTATGGCTACACCTTC. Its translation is CASSPYLGIGGDYGYTF.